This is a list of T cell receptor beta chains from one sample in a study of shared clonotypes between healthy human individuals. Produced via immunoSEQ multiplex PCR; TCRdb's table is partial and in-frame only. Among about 2 million clones listed, less than 95% were seen once. Sequencing input: naive CD8+ T cells sorted from blood. The receptors originated from a man between 18 and 29 years old in good health. Both conserved end residues are part of each CDR3. Fields, in order: D gene, clone size, J gene, V gene, CDR3 DNA, CDR3 protein. The D gene is left open where the match is weak. Expanded clones are given a class, and other clones once, few, many or no size at all.

TRBD2,.,TRBJ2-7,TRBV7-9,TGTGCCAGCAGCTCGGGACTAGCTGACCGTTACGAGCAGTACTTC,CASSSGLADRYEQYF
.,once,TRBJ1-2,TRBV12-5,TGTGCTAGTGGGCACCCGGGCTTGGGGGACGGCTACACCTTC,CASGHPGLGDGYTF
.,.,TRBJ2-7,TRBV7-6,TGTGCCAGCAGCTTAGTAATCGGTGGCGAGCAGTACTTC,CASSLVIGGEQYF
.,.,TRBJ1-1,TRBV9,TGTGCCAGCAGCCCACCAATGAACACTGAAGCTTTCTTT,CASSPPMNTEAFF
.,.,TRBJ1-1,TRBV9,TGTGCCAGCAGCGTAGGGGGCGCTTCTGAAGCTTTCTTT,CASSVGGASEAFF
.,.,TRBJ2-7,TRBV6-1,TGTGCCAGCACGGCCTCCTACGAGCAGTACTTC,CASTASYEQYF
.,.,TRBJ2-3,TRBV13,TGTGCCAGCAGCATTGGACTAATTACAGATACGCAGTATTTT,CASSIGLITDTQYF
.,.,TRBJ2-2,TRBV6-5,TGTGCCAGCAGTCGTATAACCGGGGAGCTGTTTTTT,CASSRITGELFF
.,once,TRBJ2-5,TRBV16,TGTGCCAGCAGCCAATCGGAGGAGACCCAGTACTTC,CASSQSEETQYF
TRBD2,once,TRBJ2-1,TRBV7-8,TGTGCCAGCAGCCCACCCCGGACTAGCGGGGGTGATGAGCAGTTCTTC,CASSPPRTSGGDEQFF
.,.,TRBJ2-5,TRBV4-1,TGCGCCAGCAGCCCCCTCGACCTGCAAGAGACCCAGTACTTC,CASSPLDLQETQYF
TRBD1,.,TRBJ2-7,TRBV9,TGTGCCAGCAGCGCCGGGGACAGTGCCTACGAGCAGTACTTC,CASSAGDSAYEQYF
TRBD2,.,TRBJ2-2,TRBV9,TGTGCCAGCAGCGCCCCTAGCGGGGGGGCGGGCGGGGAGCTGTTTTTT,CASSAPSGGAGGELFF
TRBD2,.,TRBJ2-5,TRBV30,TGTGCCTGGGGGACTGGGGGACTAGGGCAAGAGACCCAGTACTTC,CAWGTGGLGQETQYF
.,.,TRBJ2-5,TRBV2,TGTGCCAGCAGGGAGGGATCCCAAGAGACCCAGTACTTC,CASREGSQETQYF
TRBD2,.,TRBJ2-5,TRBV5-1,TGCGCCAGCAGCCGGACTAGCGGGGGCGAGACCCAGTACTTC,CASSRTSGGETQYF
.,.,TRBJ2-1,TRBV29-1,TGCAGCGTTGATGTGGATCAGTCCTACAATGAGCAGTTCTTC,CSVDVDQSYNEQFF
.,.,TRBJ2-1,TRBV11-2,TGTGCCAGCAGCTTAGAGGGCCTTAGCGGAATCTACAATGAGCAGTTCTTC,CASSLEGLSGIYNEQFF
.,.,TRBJ2-3,TRBV27,TGTGCCAGCAGTGGAGTGGCAGTCCATGGCACAGATACGCAGTATTTT,CASSGVAVHGTDTQYF
.,.,TRBJ2-3,TRBV27,TGTGCCAGCAGTTTACTAGGGGCGGAGGGCACAGATACGCAGTATTTT,CASSLLGAEGTDTQYF
.,.,TRBJ2-7,TRBV4-2,TGTGCCAGCAGCCAAGTTGCAGGGCCCTACGAGCAGTACTTC,CASSQVAGPYEQYF
TRBD2,.,TRBJ2-1,TRBV29-1,TGCAGCGTTGAAGGTGGAGGACTAGCGGGACTCTACAATGAGCAGTTCTTC,CSVEGGGLAGLYNEQFF
TRBD2,.,TRBJ2-7,TRBV5-4,TGTGCCAGCAGCCCTGGGGCTAGCGGAGTTTCCTACGAGCAGTACTTC,CASSPGASGVSYEQYF
.,.,TRBJ1-6,TRBV5-4,TGTGCCAGCAGCTTGGAAGCAGGGGAGGGTTCACCCCTCCACTTT,CASSLEAGEGSPLHF
.,.,TRBJ1-1,TRBV4-1,TGCGCCAGCAGCCCATTAGCGGGGGGCACTGAAGCTTTCTTT,CASSPLAGGTEAFF
.,.,TRBJ1-6,TRBV18,TGTGCCAGCTCCGTAACGAATTCACCCCTCCACTTT,CASSVTNSPLHF
TRBD1,.,TRBJ1-1,TRBV7-2,TGTGCCAGCAGCTTAGCTTCCGGGACAGGGGAGTACACTGAAGCTTTCTTT,CASSLASGTGEYTEAFF